These 25 T cell receptor beta chains were all obtained from the same sample, sequenced in a study of cytomegalovirus exposure and HLA in healthy donors. Use of 60 Vbeta and 13 Jbeta primers characterized the PCR. Libraries were prepared by immunoSEQ multiplex PCR; TCRdb keeps only in-frame clonotypes and omits some of them. The table lists about 120,000 clones, 75% to 85% of them singletons. The material sequenced was PBMCs. Receptors originate from a female donor in good health and CMV-seropositive.

This chain links TRBV5-4 with TRBJ2-5; 10 nucleotides match TRBD2. The CDR3 runs 15 residues. Germline values: CDR1 SGHNT, CDR2 YYREEE (reference sequence). V shed 3 bases, J shed 7 bases, and the junction held 9 bases outside the gene matches. The CDR3 here is CASSSLAGPQGTQYF. CDR3 coding DNA: TGTGCCAGCAGCTCACTAGCGGGACCTCAGGGGACCCAGTACTTC. Full variable domain (remainder filled in from reference TRBV5-4 and TRBJ2-5): ETGVTQSPTHLIKTRGQQVTLRCSSQSGHNTVSWYQQALGQGPQFIFQYYREEENGRGNFPPRFSGLQFPNYSSELNVNALELDDSALYLCASSSLAGPQGTQYFGPGTRLLVL.

The chain uses TRBV6-5 and TRBJ1-1; D might be TRBD1 (6 bases). The CDR3 totals 12 residues. V was shortened by 10 bases and J by 5 bases, with 14 bases between the two germline ends. Germline V CDR1 and CDR2: MNHEY, SVGAGI. This CDR3 is CATRDIGTEAFF. For the CDR3, the DNA is TGTGCCACCAGGGACATCGGGACTGAAGCTTTCTTT.

The chain joins TRBV18 to TRBJ1-2; 8 bases match TRBD1. This CDR3 has 16 residues. J was trimmed by 6 bases and V by 3 bases; bases with no gene match: 12. Germline CDR1 and CDR2: KGHSH and LQKENI. The CDR3 DNA is TGTGCCAGCTCACCTTACCACGACAGGGGAGAAGATGGCTACACCTTC. The encoded protein is CASSPYHDRGEDGYTF.

The gene calls are TRBV14 and TRBJ2-3; 9 nucleotides align to TRBD2. In germline, CDR1 is SGHDN, CDR2 FVKESK. V lost 3 bases, J lost 1 base, and 5 bases stayed unmatched. The CDR3 contains 16 residues. CDR3 residues: CASSHIERGGTDTQYF. The CDR3, as DNA: TGTGCCAGCAGCCACATCGAGCGGGGGGGCACAGATACGCAGTATTTT. The variable domain in full, completed from reference TRBV14 and TRBJ2-3, reads EAGVTQFPSHSVIEKGQTVTLRCDPISGHDNLYWYRRVMGKEIKFLLHFVKESKQDESGMPNNRFLAERTGGTYSTLKVQPAELEDSGVYFCASSHIERGGTDTQYFGPGTRLTVL.

The gene calls are TRBV5-1 and TRBJ2-1; the match to TRBD2 covers 12 bases. The CDR3 totals 16 residues. The germline CDR1 and CDR2 sequences are SGHRS and YFSETQ. With 2 bases clipped from V and 5 bases from J, the junction kept 5 bases outside the gene matches. The CDR3: CASSLTSGGPHNEQFF. Written as DNA, the CDR3 is TGCGCCAGCAGCTTAACTAGCGGGGGGCCCCACAATGAGCAGTTCTTC.

This sequence joins TRBV11-2 and TRBJ2-4, with 10 bases aligning to TRBD2. Germline V gene lookup returns CDR1 SGHAT and CDR2 FQNNGV. V lost 1 base, J lost 13 bases, and 7 bases stayed unmatched. The CDR3 consists of 14 residues. The CDR3 nucleotides are TGTGCCAGCAGCTTAGCAGCTAGCGGGGGATGGCAGTACTTC. Its protein is CASSLAASGGWQYF.

In its sample, this clone was seen a few times. The chain links TRBV7-2 to TRBJ1-2; 7 nucleotides match TRBD1. V gave up 6 bases and J gave up 6 bases; unmatched junction bases: 16. From germline, CDR1 is SGHTA and CDR2 FQGNSA. The CDR3 covers 16 residues. The CDR3 sequence: CASSLRQGRILHGYTF. In nucleotides, the CDR3 is TGTGCCAGCAGTTTACGACAGGGTCGGATTCTCCATGGCTACACCTTC.

Only one count was recorded for this clone. The chain joins TRBV5-4 to TRBJ2-3; 9 bases map to TRBD2. V lost 10 bases to trimming and J lost 0 bases; unmatched junction nucleotides: 12. The CDR3 extends over 16 amino acids. Germline values: CDR1 SGHNT, CDR2 YYREEE (reference sequence). The CDR3 DNA reads as TGTGCCGGACACCGCGGGGGGGGATCTAGCACAGATACGCAGTATTTT. It specifies CAGHRGGGSSTDTQYF.

This clone was counted between two and nine times. V gene TRBV19 combines with J gene TRBJ2-1, with D maybe TRBD1 (5 bases). CDR1 is LNHDA, CDR2 SQIVND, per germline (reference sequence). Trimming removed 4 bases from V and 9 bases from J, with 19 bases in between. This CDR3 region has 15 residues. The CDR3 DNA follows: TGTGCCAGTAGTACCTCCTCGGCAGGGCCAAGTGAGCAGTTCTTC. Residues: CASSTSSAGPSEQFF.

The chain has TRBV7-8 and TRBJ1-5; no reliable D call. Germline V gene sequence: CDR1 SGHVS, CDR2 FQNEAQ. Between the trimmed V and J ends, which lost 0 bases and 3 bases, there was a span of 9 bases. The CDR3 totals 15 residues. The CDR3 loop reads CASSLARQSNQPQHF. Here the CDR3 DNA reads TGTGCCAGCAGCTTAGCGAGGCAGTCCAATCAGCCCCAGCATTTT.

This clone has a handful of counts. V and J are TRBV5-4 and TRBJ2-5; no firm D call. The ends were cut back, 4 bases at V and 1 base at J, with 8 bases in the middle. CDR3 size: 13 residues. The germline CDR1 and CDR2 sequences are SGHNT and YYREEE (reference sequence). CDR3 sequence (DNA): TGTGCCAGCAGCCAAGAGCTCCAAGAGACCCAGTACTTC. Translation gives CASSQELQETQYF.

This clone was counted once. The genes are TRBV28 and TRBJ1-5, with 7 bases that match TRBD1. The CDR3 runs 17 residues. V was clipped by 6 bases and J by 4 bases; unmatched bases: 15. Germline values: CDR1 MDHEN, CDR2 SYDVKM. CDR3 region: CASSPAARGTANQPQHF. The CDR3 region has the DNA TGTGCCAGCAGCCCAGCCGCTCGCGGGACAGCAAATCAGCCCCAGCATTTT.

This clone was detected once. At one of its ends the junction is not consistent with the germline gene, which may arise from a read error. V and J are TRBV2 and TRBJ1-5; D not certain. The CDR3 has 15 amino acids. Per the germline V gene, CDR1 is SNHLY and CDR2 is FYNNEI. CDR3: CVSSVGTTGNQPQHF. CDR3 nucleotides: TGTGTCAGCAGCGTTGGAACTACGGGCAATCAGCCCCAGCATTTT.

For this clone: At one boundary the junction diverges from the germline segment, which might be a read error. The chain is built from TRBV7-9 and TRBJ2-7; no clear D. Germline CDR1 reads SEHNR; CDR2 reads FQNEAQ (reference sequence). The CDR3 length is 11 residues. The CDR3 reads CSSSLNFEQYF. The CDR3 DNA follows: TGTTCCAGCAGCTTGAACTTCGAGCAGTACTTC.

V gene TRBV5-1 combines with J gene TRBJ2-6; 8 bases are shared with TRBD1. The CDR3 runs 18 residues. V shed 3 bases and J 0 bases; nucleotides not matched to a gene: 8. The germline V gene has CDR1 SGHRS and CDR2 YFSETQ. The CDR3 region is CASSSGRTGGSGANVLTF. The DNA for the CDR3 is TGCGCCAGCAGCTCTGGGAGAACAGGGGGCTCTGGGGCCAACGTCCTGACTTTC.

The chain combines TRBV4-1 with TRBJ2-1, with a tentative D call TRBD1 (6 bases). Germline V gives CDR1 MGHRA, CDR2 YSYEKL. With 1 base removed from V and 4 bases from J, the gap between germline ends came to 20 bases. The CDR3 extends over 18 amino acids. This chain's CDR3 is CASSQGGSGDIKYNEQFF. The CDR3, as DNA: TGCGCCAGCAGCCAAGGGGGGTCAGGGGACATAAAATACAATGAGCAGTTCTTC.

This chain joins TRBV2 and TRBJ1-4, with 7 bases fitting TRBD1. Germline V gives CDR1 SNHLY, CDR2 FYNNEI. V was clipped by 10 bases and J by 9 bases; unmatched bases: 8. The CDR3 is 12 amino acids. The CDR3 loop reads CATRDSLQKLFF. As DNA, the CDR3 is TGTGCCACCCGGGACAGCCTTCAAAAACTGTTTTTT.

The genes are TRBV30 and TRBJ1-5; unclear D gene. The CDR3 runs to 14 residues. Trimming removed 1 base at V and 0 bases at J, with 7 bases between. Per germline, CDR1 GTSNPN and CDR2 SVGIG (reference sequence). The CDR3 bases are TGTGCCTGGAGTGCTCAGGTTAGCAATCAGCCCCAGCATTTT. The encoded protein is CAWSAQVSNQPQHF.

This chain uses TRBV9 with TRBJ2-5; 11 positions agree with TRBD2. CDR1 is SGDLS and CDR2 is YYNGEE in the germline V gene. The CDR3 is made up of 16 amino acids. The V and J ends lost 3 bases and 8 bases, in that order; junction bases with no gene match: 12. The CDR3 coding sequence is TGTGCCAGCAGCGCCCCCGGGACTAGCGGTTCGGGAACCCAGTACTTC. As protein: CASSAPGTSGSGTQYF.

The J gene is TRBJ2-5, the V gene TRBV6-6, with 7 bases lining up with TRBD2. Germline CDR1 and CDR2: MNHNY and SVGAGI (reference sequence). With 2 bases clipped from V and 4 bases from J, the junction kept 10 bases outside the gene matches. The CDR3 totals 16 residues. CDR3 residues: CASSYRSGVIGETQYF. Here the CDR3 DNA reads TGTGCCAGCAGTTACCGAAGCGGGGTCATTGGAGAGACCCAGTACTTC.

The chain has TRBV18 and TRBJ2-3; TRBD2 aligns across 9 bases. The V gene's germline CDR1 is KGHSH and CDR2 LQKENI. V shed 0 bases, J shed 1 base, and the junction held 8 bases outside the gene matches. The CDR3 runs to 18 residues. The CDR3 is CASSPPGPLAGGTDTQYF. In DNA form, the CDR3 reads TGTGCCAGCTCACCACCGGGGCCTTTAGCGGGAGGCACAGATACGCAGTATTTT.

The V gene is TRBV9, the J gene TRBJ2-3; D ambiguous. The CDR3 spans 13 residues. V lost 3 bases, J lost 2 bases, and 7 bases lay in between. Germline assignment: CDR1 SGDLS and CDR2 YYNGEE. CDR3 DNA sequence: TGTGCCAGCAGCGGTACAGACACAGATACGCAGTATTTT. Protein product: CASSGTDTDTQYF.

This sequence joins TRBV30 and TRBJ1-2, with TRBD1 as a possible D gene (6 bases). The V gene lost 0 bases and the J gene lost 10 bases, with 12 bases spanning the gap. The CDR3 loop spans 12 amino acids. Looked up from germline, CDR1 is GTSNPN and CDR2 is SVGIG (reference sequence). The CDR3: CAWSVGGLIYTF. CDR3 nucleotides: TGTGCCTGGAGTGTCGGGGGGCTCATCTACACCTTC. Full variable domain (rest looked up from reference TRBV30 and TRBJ1-2): SQTIHQWPATLVQPVGSPLSLECTVEGTSNPNLYWYRQAAGRGLQLLFYSVGIGQISSEVPQNLSASRPQDRQFILSSKKLLLSDSGFYLCAWSVGGLIYTFGSGTRLTVV.

This clone was picked up one time. The chain employs TRBV6-1 and TRBJ1-5; D unclear. CDR1 is MNHNS and CDR2 is SASEGT in the germline V gene. CDR3 length: 13 residues. Trimming cost V 5 bases and J 6 bases, with 11 bases left between them. CDR3 nucleotides: TGTGCCAGCAGTACAATGCACAGTCAGCCCCAGCATTTT. This encodes CASSTMHSQPQHF.

This chain links TRBV19 with TRBJ2-5; D is unclear. CDR3 length: 14 residues. V lost 1 base to trimming and J lost 1 base, with 7 bases between them. CDR1 is LNHDA and CDR2 is SQIVND in the germline V gene (reference sequence). The CDR3 DNA is TGTGCCAGTAGTATAGGCCTAGTCCAAGAGACCCAGTACTTC. This codes for CASSIGLVQETQYF. The full variable domain, in which reference TRBV19 and TRBJ2-5 provide the parts outside the CDR3, is DGGITQSPKYLFRKEGQNVTLSCEQNLNHDAMYWYRQDPGQGLRLIYYSQIVNDFQKGDIAEGYSVSREKKESFPLTVTSAQKNPTAFYLCASSIGLVQETQYFGPGTRLLVL.